The clone carrying this T cell receptor (beta chain) was seen repeatedly, ten times or more. Its antigen is still unknown. CDR3 regions were amplified by Arm-PCR using iRepertoire HTBI primers to build TCR beta libraries. Using its own MiXCR run on the multiplex PCR reads, TCRdb lists one record per CDR3 protein. The sample has around 400,000 distinct CDR3 sequences, approximately 25% seen once. The data stem from a study of regulatory T cells in long-lasting Graves disease. Study overall: Persistent Graves' disease denoted over 5 years of antithyroid drugs plus positive TSH receptor antibodies.

Time point in this sample: persistent/refractory GD, antithyroid drugs over 5 years with positive TRAb. Preparation of the TCR library used RNA extracted from PBMCs. Notes on the study in general: There was favoring of TRBV28, TRBJ1-2 and TRBJ2-5 in persistent disease.

CDR3 size: 14 residues. Unmatched junction bases numbered 13, after V lost 5 bases and J lost 11 bases. Germline loops: CDR1 SGHAT, CDR2 FQDESV (reference sequence). Specimen: peripheral blood mononuclear cells (PBMCs), collected when the disease was refractory, from a patient treated with antithyroid drugs. This TCR was recovered from a woman aged 40-49 years with Graves disease. This chain joins TRBV11-1 and TRBJ1-1, with 8 positions matching TRBD1. The DNA of the CDR3 is TGTGCCAGCAGCCCTACTCCAGGGGGCGCAGAGGCTTTCTTT. Translation gives CASSPTPGGAEAFF. The full variable domain, with the rest looked up from reference TRBV11-1 and TRBJ1-1, is EAEVAQSPRYKITEKSQAVAFWCDPISGHATLYWYRQILGQGPELLVQFQDESVVDDSQLPKDRFSAERLKGVDSTLKIQPAELGDSAMYLCASSPTPGGAEAFFGQGTRLTVV.